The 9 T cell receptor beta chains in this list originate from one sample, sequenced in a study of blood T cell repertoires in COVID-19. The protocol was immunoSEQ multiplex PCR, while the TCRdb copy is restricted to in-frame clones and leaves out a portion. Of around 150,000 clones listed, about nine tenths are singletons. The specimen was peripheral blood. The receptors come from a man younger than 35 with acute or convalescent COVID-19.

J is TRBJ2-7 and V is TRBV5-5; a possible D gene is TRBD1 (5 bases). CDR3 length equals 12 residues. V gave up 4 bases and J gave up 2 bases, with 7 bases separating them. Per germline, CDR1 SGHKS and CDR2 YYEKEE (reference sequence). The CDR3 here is CASSQDTYEQYF. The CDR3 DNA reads TGTGCCAGCAGCCAGGACACCTACGAGCAGTACTTC. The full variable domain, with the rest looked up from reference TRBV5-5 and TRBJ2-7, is DAGVTQSPTHLIKTRGQQVTLRCSPISGHKSVSWYQQVLGQGPQFIFQYYEKEERGRGNFPDRFSARQFPNYSSELNVNALLLGDSALYLCASSQDTYEQYFGPGTRLTVT.

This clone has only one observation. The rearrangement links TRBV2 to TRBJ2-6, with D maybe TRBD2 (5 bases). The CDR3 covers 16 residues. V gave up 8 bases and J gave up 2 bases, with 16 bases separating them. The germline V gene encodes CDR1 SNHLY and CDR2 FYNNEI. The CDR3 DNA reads TGTGCCAGCCGGTCCCCCGGGGTAACTGGGGCCAACGTCCTGACTTTC. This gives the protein CASRSPGVTGANVLTF. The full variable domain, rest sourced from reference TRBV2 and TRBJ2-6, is EPEVTQTPSHQVTQMGQEVILRCVPISNHLYFYWYRQILGQKVEFLVSFYNNEISEKSEIFDDQFSVERPDGSNFTLKIRSTKLEDSAMYFCASRSPGVTGANVLTFGAGSRLTVL.

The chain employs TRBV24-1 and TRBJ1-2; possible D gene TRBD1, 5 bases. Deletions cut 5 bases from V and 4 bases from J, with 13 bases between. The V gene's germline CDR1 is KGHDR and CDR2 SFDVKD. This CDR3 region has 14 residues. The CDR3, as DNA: TGTGCCACCAGTGCTTCAGACAGCGTCTATGGCTACACCTTC. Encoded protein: CATSASDSVYGYTF.

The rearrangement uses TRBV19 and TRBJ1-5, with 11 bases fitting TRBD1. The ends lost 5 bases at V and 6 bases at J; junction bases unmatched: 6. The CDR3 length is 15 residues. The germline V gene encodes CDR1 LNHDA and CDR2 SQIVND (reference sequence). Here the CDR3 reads CASSLSGQGGQPQHF. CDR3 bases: TGTGCCAGTAGTCTCTCGGGACAGGGGGGTCAGCCCCAGCATTTT.

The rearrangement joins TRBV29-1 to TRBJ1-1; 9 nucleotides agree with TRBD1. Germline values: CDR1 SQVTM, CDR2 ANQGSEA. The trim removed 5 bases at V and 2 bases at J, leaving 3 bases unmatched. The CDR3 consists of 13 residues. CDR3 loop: CSVRTGDNTEAFF. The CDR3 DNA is TGCAGCGTTCGGACAGGGGATAACACTGAAGCTTTCTTT.

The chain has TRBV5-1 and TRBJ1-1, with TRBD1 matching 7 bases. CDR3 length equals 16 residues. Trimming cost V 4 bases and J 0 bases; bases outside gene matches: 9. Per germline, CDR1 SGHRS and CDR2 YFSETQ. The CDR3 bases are TGCGCCAGCAGCATTGACCCAGGGGGGCTGAACACTGAAGCTTTCTTT. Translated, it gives CASSIDPGGLNTEAFF.

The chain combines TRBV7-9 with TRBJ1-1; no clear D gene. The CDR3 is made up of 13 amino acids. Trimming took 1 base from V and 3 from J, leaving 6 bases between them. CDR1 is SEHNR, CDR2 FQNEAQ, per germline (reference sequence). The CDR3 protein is CASSLVEDTEAFF. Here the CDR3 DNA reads TGTGCCAGCAGCTTAGTGGAGGACACTGAAGCTTTCTTT.

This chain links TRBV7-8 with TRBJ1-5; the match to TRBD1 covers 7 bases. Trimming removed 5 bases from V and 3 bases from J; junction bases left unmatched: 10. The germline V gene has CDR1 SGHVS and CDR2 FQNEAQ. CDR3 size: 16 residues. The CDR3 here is CASSPIRGLSNQPQHF. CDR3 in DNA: TGTGCCAGCAGCCCCATTAGGGGGCTTTCCAATCAGCCCCAGCATTTT.

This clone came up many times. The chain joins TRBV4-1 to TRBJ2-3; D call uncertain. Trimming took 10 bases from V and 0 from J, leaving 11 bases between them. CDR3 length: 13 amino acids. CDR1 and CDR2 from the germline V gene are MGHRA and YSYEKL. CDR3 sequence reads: CATQAPSTDTQYF. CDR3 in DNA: TGCGCCACCCAAGCCCCGAGCACAGATACGCAGTATTTT.